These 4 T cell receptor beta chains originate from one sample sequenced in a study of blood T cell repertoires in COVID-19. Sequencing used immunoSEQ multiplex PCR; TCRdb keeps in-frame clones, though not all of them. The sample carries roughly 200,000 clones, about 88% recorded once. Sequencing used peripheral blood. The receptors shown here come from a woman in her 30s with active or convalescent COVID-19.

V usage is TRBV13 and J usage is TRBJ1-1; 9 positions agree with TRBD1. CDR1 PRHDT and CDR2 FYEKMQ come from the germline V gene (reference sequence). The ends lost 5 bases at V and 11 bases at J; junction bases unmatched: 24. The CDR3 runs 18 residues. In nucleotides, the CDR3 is TGTGCCAGCAGCGCCTATCCTAACAGGGGGCGGCCGCGTTGGGGGGCTTTCTTT. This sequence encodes CASSAYPNRGRPRWGAFF. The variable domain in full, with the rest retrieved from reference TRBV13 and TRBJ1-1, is AAGVIQSPRHLIKEKRETATLKCYPIPRHDTVYWYQQGPGQDPQFLISFYEKMQSDKGSIPDRFSAQQFSDYHSELNMSSLELGDSALYFCASSAYPNRGRPRWGAFFGQGTRLTVV.

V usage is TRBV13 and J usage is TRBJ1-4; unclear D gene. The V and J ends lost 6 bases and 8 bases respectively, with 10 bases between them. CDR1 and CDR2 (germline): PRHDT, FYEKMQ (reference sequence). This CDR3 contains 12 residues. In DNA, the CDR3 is TGTGCCAGCAGAGGCCCGGAGGAAAAACTGTTTTTT. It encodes CASRGPEEKLFF.

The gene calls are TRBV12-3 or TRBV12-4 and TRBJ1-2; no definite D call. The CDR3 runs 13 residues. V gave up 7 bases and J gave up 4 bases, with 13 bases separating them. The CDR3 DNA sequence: TGTGCCAGCACCACGGGATCCCTCTATGGCTACACCTTC. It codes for CASTTGSLYGYTF.

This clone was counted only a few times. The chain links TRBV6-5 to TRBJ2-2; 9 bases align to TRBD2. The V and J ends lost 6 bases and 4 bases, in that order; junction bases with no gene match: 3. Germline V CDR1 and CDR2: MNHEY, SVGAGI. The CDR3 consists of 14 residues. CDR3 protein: CASRGGRATGELFF. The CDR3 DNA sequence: TGTGCCAGCAGGGGCGGGAGGGCCACCGGGGAGCTGTTTTTT.